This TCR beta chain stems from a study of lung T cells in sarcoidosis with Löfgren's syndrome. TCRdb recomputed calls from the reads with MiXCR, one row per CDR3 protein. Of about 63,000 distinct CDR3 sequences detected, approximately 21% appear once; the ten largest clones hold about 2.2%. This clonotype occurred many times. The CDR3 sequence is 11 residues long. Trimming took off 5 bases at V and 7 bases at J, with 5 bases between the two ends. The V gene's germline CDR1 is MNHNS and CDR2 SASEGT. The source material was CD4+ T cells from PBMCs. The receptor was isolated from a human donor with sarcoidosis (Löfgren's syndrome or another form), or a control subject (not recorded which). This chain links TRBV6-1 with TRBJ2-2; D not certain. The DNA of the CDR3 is TGTGCCAGCAGTCAAATCGGGGAGCTGTTTTTT. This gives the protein CASSQIGELFF.